These 22 T cell receptor beta chains share one sample of origin, sequenced in a study of blood T cells in healthy people across ages. It was with a sample-barcoded 5' primer and a J-beta primer mix that a second PCR of about 7 to 12 cycles was run. TCRdb passed the 5' RACE reads through MiXCR, listing each CDR3 protein once. The repertoire holds about 800,000 distinct CDR3 sequences, 58% seen once, with 22% in the top ten. Sequencing was carried out using blood. The receptors come from a man between 25 and 39 years old in good health.

The chain employs TRBV7-9 and TRBJ1-4; no clear D gene. There are 15 residues in the CDR3. The V gene's germline CDR1 is SEHNR and CDR2 FQNEAQ (reference sequence). V dropped 6 bases and J dropped 0 bases, with 11 bases sitting between them. The CDR3 nucleotides read TGTGCCAGCAGATCCGCCGGTGCAACTAATGAAAAACTGTTTTTT. This encodes CASRSAGATNEKLFF.

A few counts support this clonotype. The V call is TRBV25-1, the J call TRBJ1-5, with TRBD1 as a possible D gene (6 bases). V was clipped by 2 bases and J by 0 bases, with 14 bases between them. The germline gives CDR1 MGHDK, CDR2 SYGVNS. The CDR3 consists of 17 residues. CDR3 sequence: CASSEGFPQGSNQPQHF. The CDR3 region has the DNA TGTGCCAGCAGTGAAGGGTTCCCACAGGGTAGCAATCAGCCCCAGCATTTT.

This clonotype has at least ten counts. This sequence joins TRBV7-2 and TRBJ2-7; D may be TRBD2 (6 bases). The V end was cut by 6 bases, the J end by 2 bases, with 17 bases between. CDR1 is SGHTA, CDR2 FQGNSA, per germline. This CDR3 contains 15 residues. DNA of the CDR3: TGTGCCAGCAGGATTCGACTGGGAGGCCCCTACGAGCAGTACTTC. Its translation is CASRIRLGGPYEQYF. Looking up the rest from reference TRBV7-2 and TRBJ2-7 gives the full variable domain: GAGVSQSPSNKVTEKGKDVELRCDPISGHTALYWYRQSLGQGLEFLIYFQGNSAPDKSGLPSDRFSAERTGGSVSTLTIQRTQQEDSAVYLCASRIRLGGPYEQYFGPGTRLTVT.

The V and J genes are TRBV7-2 and TRBJ2-5; possible D gene TRBD2, 6 bases. V was shortened by 5 bases and J by 2 bases, with 15 bases between the two germline ends. Germline V CDR1 and CDR2: SGHTA, FQGNSA. CDR3 length: 15 amino acids. Here the CDR3 reads CASSPTRGWQETQYF. CDR3 DNA: TGTGCCAGCAGCCCGACTAGGGGATGGCAAGAGACCCAGTACTTC.

This clonotype was seen a single time. V and J are TRBV24-1 and TRBJ2-2; tentative D call: TRBD2 (6 bases). Germline V gives CDR1 KGHDR, CDR2 SFDVKD. V gave up 2 bases and J gave up 2 bases, with 11 bases separating them. This CDR3 is 16 amino acids long. The CDR3 loop reads CATSDSGEVNTGELFF. CDR3 in DNA: TGTGCCACCAGTGATTCGGGGGAAGTCAACACCGGGGAGCTGTTTTTT.

V usage is TRBV25-1 and J usage is TRBJ1-2; a weak D match, TRBD1 (6 bases). This CDR3 has 19 residues. Trimming left V 0 bases short and J 8 bases short, with 28 bases between. CDR1 MGHDK and CDR2 SYGVNS come from the germline V gene. This CDR3 is CASSEYRFRWAGASGGYTF. CDR3 in DNA: TGTGCCAGCAGTGAATATCGCTTCAGGTGGGCAGGGGCCTCCGGAGGCTACACCTTC.

This chain connects TRBV5-1 to TRBJ2-3; 9 positions match TRBD2. Germline V gives CDR1 SGHRS, CDR2 YFSETQ. J was trimmed by 2 bases and V by 0 bases; bases with no gene match: 4. This CDR3 region has 16 residues. CDR3 DNA sequence: TGCGCCAGCAGCTTGGCAGCTAGCGGGGTCACAGATACGCAGTATTTT. Translation: CASSLAASGVTDTQYF.

The chain combines TRBV4-1 with TRBJ1-2; D is possibly TRBD1 (5 bases). V was shortened by 1 base and J by 7 bases, with 7 bases between the two germline ends. Germline assignment: CDR1 MGHRA and CDR2 YSYEKL. The CDR3 loop spans 12 amino acids. The CDR3 DNA reads TGCGCCAGCAGCCAAGCGGGGGTTGGCTACACCTTC. It specifies CASSQAGVGYTF.

In the case of this clonotype: A junction boundary mismatches the germline segment, possibly from a read error. The chain couples TRBV5-1 to TRBJ2-3; D call uncertain. The CDR3 totals 16 residues. CDR1 and CDR2 (germline): SGHRS, YFSETQ. DNA for the CDR3: TGCGCCAGCAGCTTCGAGGACCGGCCAGGCACAGATACGCGGTATTTT. Translated, it gives CASSFEDRPGTDTRYF.

V and J are TRBV12-3 or TRBV12-4 and TRBJ2-2; 11 bases agree with TRBD2. Trimming cost V 6 bases and J 4 bases; bases outside gene matches: 7. The CDR3 has 16 amino acids. In nucleotides, the CDR3 is TGTGCCAGCAGCCCTCGACTAGCGGGGACCACCGGGGAGCTGTTTTTT. This encodes CASSPRLAGTTGELFF.

The chain combines TRBV29-1 with TRBJ2-5; 9 nucleotides line up with TRBD2. The CDR3 totals 15 residues. Per the germline V gene, CDR1 is SQVTM and CDR2 is ANQGSEA. V shed 6 bases and J 11 bases; nucleotides not matched to a gene: 19. CDR3 in amino acids: CSVKLPGLALGEQYF. The CDR3 DNA follows: TGCAGCGTGAAACTCCCGGGACTAGCTTTGGGGGAGCAGTACTTC.

As for this clonotype: Germline and junction disagree at one end, which may indicate a read error. The rearrangement uses TRBV25-1 and TRBJ2-7; D is unresolved. CDR3 length: 15 amino acids. Germline V gene sequence: CDR1 MGHDK, CDR2 SYGVNS. The CDR3 coding sequence is TGTGCCAACAGTCCTCGAGACGCAATCCGGCACGAGCAGTACTTC. This encodes CANSPRDAIRHEQYF.

This clonotype turned up a few times. The chain is built from TRBV3-1 and TRBJ1-1, with TRBD1 matching over 7 bases. The CDR3 runs to 13 residues. V was pared by 5 bases and J by 8 bases, with 8 bases of the junction left unmatched. Germline V gives CDR1 LGHDT, CDR2 YNNKEL (reference sequence). The DNA for the CDR3 is TGTGCCAGCAGCTCCCGGCAGGGGGGCGAAGCTTTCTTT. This gives the protein CASSSRQGGEAFF.

The V call is TRBV5-8, the J call TRBJ2-7; 8 nucleotides agree with TRBD1. Germline-derived CDR1 and CDR2 are SGHTS and YDEGEE. V shed 2 bases and J 6 bases; nucleotides not matched to a gene: 10. The CDR3 sequence is 15 residues long. CDR3 sequence (DNA): TGTGCCAGCAGCTTACCTCCAGGGGGCTGGAGCGAGCAGTACTTC. Translating it yields CASSLPPGGWSEQYF.

The chain combines TRBV29-1 with TRBJ2-5; 8 bases are shared with TRBD1. Per the germline V gene, CDR1 is SQVTM and CDR2 is ANQGSEA. J lost 3 bases, V lost 3 bases, and 6 bases had no gene match. The CDR3 loop spans 14 amino acids. CDR3: CSVDVTGAKETQYF. CDR3 nucleotides: TGCAGCGTTGATGTGACAGGGGCTAAAGAGACCCAGTACTTC.

CDR3 DNA: TGTGCCAGCAGCCCGCCCGGGTTGTATAATGAGCAGTTCTTC. It translates to CASSPPGLYNEQFF. The chain uses TRBV28 and TRBJ2-1; D is undetermined. Germline loops: CDR1 MDHEN, CDR2 SYDVKM. V lost 6 bases and J 7 bases, leaving 16 bases between the germline ends. The CDR3 is made up of 14 amino acids.

The rearrangement uses TRBV5-1 and TRBJ1-2; 8 bases match TRBD1. Germline-derived CDR1 and CDR2 are SGHRS and YFSETQ. This CDR3 comprises 14 residues. Trimming cost V 4 bases and J 8 bases; bases outside gene matches: 10. CDR3 DNA: TGCGCCAGCAGCCCGGACAGGGTCCTGAGGGGCTACACCTTC. It is translated as CASSPDRVLRGYTF.

The V gene is TRBV7-2, the J gene TRBJ2-5; D is possibly TRBD2 (5 bases). Trimming stripped 3 bases from V and 5 bases from J, with 13 bases between. This CDR3 comprises 14 residues. Germline values: CDR1 SGHTA, CDR2 FQGNSA. The CDR3 reads CASSLSLAVETQYF. CDR3 DNA sequence: TGTGCCAGCAGCTTGTCGCTAGCTGTGGAGACCCAGTACTTC.

This sequence joins TRBV30 and TRBJ2-3; TRBD2 might be the D (6 bases). The CDR3 loop spans 15 amino acids. Germline V gene sequence: CDR1 GTSNPN, CDR2 SVGIG (reference sequence). Trimming stripped 3 bases from V and 3 bases from J, with 16 bases between. This chain's CDR3 is CAWSRQLAGTDTQYF. The CDR3 DNA is TGTGCCTGGAGCCGGCAACTAGCTGGAACAGATACGCAGTATTTT.

V and J are TRBV7-2 and TRBJ2-3, with TRBD2 matching 11 bases. CDR1 and CDR2 (germline): SGHTA, FQGNSA. Trimming cost V 6 bases and J 3 bases; bases outside gene matches: 5. This CDR3 is 15 amino acids long. CDR3 protein: CASSRLAGKTDTQYF. CDR3 DNA sequence: TGTGCCAGCAGTAGACTAGCGGGGAAAACAGATACGCAGTATTTT.

The chain carries TRBV7-2 and TRBJ2-3; 12 positions agree with TRBD2. Germline loops: CDR1 SGHTA, CDR2 FQGNSA. V trimming: 1 base; J trimming: 7 bases; junction bases outside the gene matches: 3. The CDR3 extends over 15 amino acids. CDR3 region: CASSLGLAGAHTQYF. CDR3 nucleotide sequence: TGTGCCAGCAGCTTAGGACTAGCGGGGGCCCATACGCAGTATTTT.

The V and J genes are TRBV28 and TRBJ1-6; TRBD1 is a possible D gene (5 bases). Per the germline V gene, CDR1 is MDHEN and CDR2 is SYDVKM. This CDR3 region has 14 residues. Trimming removed 4 bases at V and 5 bases at J, with 9 bases between. The CDR3 sequence: CASSSGPDNSPLHF. The CDR3 bases are TGTGCCAGCAGTTCGGGACCGGATAATTCACCCCTCCACTTT.